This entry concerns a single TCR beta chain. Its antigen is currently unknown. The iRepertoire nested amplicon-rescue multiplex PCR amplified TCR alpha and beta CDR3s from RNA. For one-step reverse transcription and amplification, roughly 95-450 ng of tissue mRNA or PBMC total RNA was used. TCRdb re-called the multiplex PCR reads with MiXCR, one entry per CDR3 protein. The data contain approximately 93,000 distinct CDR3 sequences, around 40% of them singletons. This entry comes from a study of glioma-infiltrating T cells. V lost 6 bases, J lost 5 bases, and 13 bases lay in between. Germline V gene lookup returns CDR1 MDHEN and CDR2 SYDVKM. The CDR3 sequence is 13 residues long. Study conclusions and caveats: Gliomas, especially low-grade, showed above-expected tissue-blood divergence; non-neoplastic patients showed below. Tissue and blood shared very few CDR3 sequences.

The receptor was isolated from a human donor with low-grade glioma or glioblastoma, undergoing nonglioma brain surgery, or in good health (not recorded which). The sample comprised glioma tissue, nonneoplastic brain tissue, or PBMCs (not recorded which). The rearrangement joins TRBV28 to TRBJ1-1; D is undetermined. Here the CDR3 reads CASSVGGATEAFF. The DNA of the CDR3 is TGTGCCAGCAGCGTCGGAGGTGCGACTGAAGCTTTCTTT.